Sequencing of this T cell receptor (beta chain) was carried out in a study of blood T cell repertoires in COVID-19. TCRdb keeps only in-frame clones here, not all; method: immunoSEQ multiplex PCR. Of more than 200,000 clones in the sample, approximately 89% were seen once. A single count supports this clone. Trimming took 5 bases from V and 6 from J, leaving 13 bases between them. In germline, CDR1 is SGHNT, CDR2 YENEEA. This CDR3 region has 13 residues. Participants spanned ages about 18 to 100 years and resided in some 22 US areas. This chain connects TRBV11-3 to TRBJ1-2, with a possible D match to TRBD1 (5 bases). The source material was PBMCs or T cells enriched from blood (not recorded which). The sequence came from a woman in her 30s with acute COVID-19. CDR3 sequence: CASSRTRGDGYTF. As DNA, the CDR3 is TGTGCCAGCAGCCGAACGCGGGGGGATGGCTACACCTTC. Looking up the rest from reference TRBV11-3 and TRBJ1-2 gives the full variable domain: EAGVVQSPRYKIIEKKQPVAFWCNPISGHNTLYWYLQNLGQGPELLIRYENEEAVDDSQLPKDRFSAERLKGVDSTLKIQPAELGDSAVYLCASSRTRGDGYTFGSGTRLTVV.